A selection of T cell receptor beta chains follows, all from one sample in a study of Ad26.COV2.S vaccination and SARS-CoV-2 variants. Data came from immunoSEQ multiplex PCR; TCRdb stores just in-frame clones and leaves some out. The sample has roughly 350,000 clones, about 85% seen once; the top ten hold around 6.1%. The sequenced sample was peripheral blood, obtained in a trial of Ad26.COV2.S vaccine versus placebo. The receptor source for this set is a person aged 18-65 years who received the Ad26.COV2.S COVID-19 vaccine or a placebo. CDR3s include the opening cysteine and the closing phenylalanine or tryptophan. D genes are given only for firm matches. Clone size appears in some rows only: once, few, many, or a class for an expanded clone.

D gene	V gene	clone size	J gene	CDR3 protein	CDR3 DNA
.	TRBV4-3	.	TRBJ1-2	CASSQAPEPVYGYTF	TGCGCCAGCAGCCAAGCCCCAGAACCCGTCTATGGCTACACCTTC
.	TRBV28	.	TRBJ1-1	CASSFAGAVRAEAFF	TGTGCCAGCAGTTTTGCCGGGGCAGTTCGCGCTGAAGCTTTCTTT
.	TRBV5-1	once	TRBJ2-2	CASSSLEGTGELFF	TGCGCCAGCAGCTCGCTCGAGGGCACCGGGGAGCTGTTTTTT
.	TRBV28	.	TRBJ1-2	CASSQDGGYTF	TGTGCCAGCAGTCAAGATGGGGGCTACACCTTC
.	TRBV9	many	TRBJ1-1	CASSTYRGSEAFF	TGTGCCAGCTCTACATATCGGGGATCTGAAGCTTTCTTT
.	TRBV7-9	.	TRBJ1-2	CASSRGVDYGYTF	TGTGCCAGCAGCAGGGGGGTGGACTATGGCTACACCTTC
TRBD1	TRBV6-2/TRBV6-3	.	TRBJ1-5	CASSYSPDRADNQPQHF	TGTGCCAGCAGTTATAGCCCGGACAGGGCCGACAATCAGCCCCAGCATTTT
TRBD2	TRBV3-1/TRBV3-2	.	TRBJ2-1	CASSQQPTSGSRNEQFF	TGTGCCAGCAGCCAACAGCCGACTAGCGGGAGTAGAAATGAGCAGTTCTTC
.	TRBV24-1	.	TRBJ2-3	CATSDLRGNTDTQYF	TGTGCCACCAGTGATTTGCGGGGGAACACAGATACGCAGTATTTT
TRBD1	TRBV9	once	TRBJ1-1	CASSGGTAAEAFF	TGTGCCAGCAGCGGCGGGACAGCGGCTGAAGCTTTCTTT
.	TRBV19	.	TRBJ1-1	CASSSLHGTVDLGNTEAFF	TGTGCCAGTAGTTCCCTTCACGGGACCGTTGATCTGGGGAACACTGAAGCTTTCTTT
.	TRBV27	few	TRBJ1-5	CASTVRGGNQPQHF	TGTGCCAGCACCGTGCGTGGGGGCAATCAGCCCCAGCATTTT
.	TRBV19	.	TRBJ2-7	CASSRRGRVLTYEQYF	TGTGCCAGTAGTAGGCGAGGCCGAGTTCTAACCTACGAGCAGTACTTC
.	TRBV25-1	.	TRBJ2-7	CASQDRDDEQYF	TGTGCCAGCCAAGACCGGGACGACGAGCAGTACTTC
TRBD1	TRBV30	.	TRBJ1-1	CAWTHGQGTEAFF	TGTGCCTGGACTCACGGACAGGGCACTGAAGCTTTCTTT
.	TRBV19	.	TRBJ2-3	CASSIVRTSTDTQYF	TGTGCCAGTAGTATCGTTAGGACGAGCACAGATACGCAGTATTTT
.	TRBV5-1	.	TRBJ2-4	CASSYDNGIQYF	TGCGCCAGCAGCTACGACAACGGCATTCAGTACTTC
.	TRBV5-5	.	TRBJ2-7	CASSSTGYEQYF	TGTGCCAGCAGCTCCACAGGGTACGAGCAGTACTTC
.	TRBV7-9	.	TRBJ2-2	CASSLYGAPNTGELFF	TGTGCCAGCAGCTTATACGGGGCGCCGAACACCGGGGAGCTGTTTTTT
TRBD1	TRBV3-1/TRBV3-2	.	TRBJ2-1	CASSQDLGTGSGNEQFF	TGTGCCAGCAGCCAAGATCTCGGGACAGGGTCGGGAAATGAGCAGTTCTTC
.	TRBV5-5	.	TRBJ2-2	CASSPTVANTGELFF	TGTGCCAGCAGCCCGACGGTAGCGAACACCGGGGAGCTGTTTTTT
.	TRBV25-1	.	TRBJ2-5	CASRRTGRETQYF	TGTGCCAGCAGGCGAACAGGGCGGGAGACCCAGTACTTC
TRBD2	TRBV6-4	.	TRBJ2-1	CASSPLAGSNDEQFF	TGTGCCAGCAGTCCCTTAGCGGGATCTAACGATGAGCAGTTCTTC
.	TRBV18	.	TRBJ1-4	CASSPPLGANEKLFF	TGTGCCAGCTCACCACCGCTAGGGGCTAATGAAAAACTGTTTTTT
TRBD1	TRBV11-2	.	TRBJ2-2	CASRPSGTAINTGELFF	TGTGCCAGCAGACCCTCTGGGACAGCTATCAACACCGGGGAGCTGTTTTTT
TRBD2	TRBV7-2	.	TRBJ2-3	CASSQAGGITDTQYF	TGTGCCAGCAGTCAAGCGGGAGGGATCACAGATACGCAGTATTTT
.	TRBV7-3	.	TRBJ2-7	CASSEGGDEQYF	TGTGCCAGCAGTGAGGGGGGCGACGAGCAGTACTTC
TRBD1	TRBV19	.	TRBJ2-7	CASSDRDRIPYEQYF	TGTGCCAGTAGTGACCGGGACAGGATCCCCTACGAGCAGTACTTC
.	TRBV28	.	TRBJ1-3	CASTPGFSGNTIYF	TGTGCCAGCACCCCGGGATTCTCTGGAAACACCATATATTTT
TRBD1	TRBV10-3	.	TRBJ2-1	CAISWDRDNEQFF	TGTGCCATCAGTTGGGACAGGGATAATGAGCAGTTCTTC
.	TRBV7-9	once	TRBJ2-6	CASSLGSSGANVLTF	TGTGCCAGCAGCTTGGGAAGCTCTGGGGCCAACGTCCTGACTTTC
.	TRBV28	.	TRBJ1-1	CASSLSPGSSAEAFF	TGTGCCAGCAGTTTATCGCCGGGTTCGTCCGCTGAAGCTTTCTTT
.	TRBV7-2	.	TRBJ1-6	CASSPRPLGPLHF	TGTGCCAGCAGTCCTAGGCCGCTAGGACCCCTCCACTTT
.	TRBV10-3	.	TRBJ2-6	CAISDSVSTAGGSGANVLTF	TGTGCCATCAGTGATTCGGTGTCCACAGCCGGAGGCTCTGGGGCCAACGTCCTGACTTTC
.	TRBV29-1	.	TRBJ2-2	CSVERDNTGELFF	TGCAGCGTTGAACGGGATAACACCGGGGAGCTGTTTTTT